A single sample gave rise to the 18 T cell receptor beta chains below, sequenced in a study of blood T cell repertoires in COVID-19. This table comes from immunoSEQ multiplex PCR, and its TCRdb copy is limited to in-frame clones, with some not included. Altogether about 50,000 clones are present, approximately 88% being singletons, with the ten largest covering about 27%. Sequencing was carried out using peripheral blood. The receptor source for this set is a human donor in a cohort sampled during active COVID-19.

This clone was recorded once. The V call is TRBV6-5, the J call TRBJ1-3; 8 bases agree with TRBD1. Unmatched junction bases numbered 9, after V lost 9 bases and J lost 5 bases. The CDR3 extends over 14 amino acids. Germline V gene sequence: CDR1 MNHEY, CDR2 SVGAGI. DNA of the CDR3: TGTGCCAGTGCCCAGGGGGCTATAAGAAACACCATATATTTT. Its protein product is CASAQGAIRNTIYF.

The V gene is TRBV28, the J gene TRBJ2-5, with D unresolved. The CDR3 has 11 amino acids. Per the germline V gene, CDR1 is MDHEN and CDR2 is SYDVKM. The CDR3 DNA reads as TGTGCAGTTAGAACTCCCGAGACCCAGTACTTC. This codes for CAVRTPETQYF.

The V gene is TRBV9, the J gene TRBJ2-3; possibly TRBD2 for D (5 bases). Germline V gene lookup returns CDR1 SGDLS and CDR2 YYNGEE. Trimming removed 0 bases at V and 2 bases at J, with 10 bases between. This CDR3 comprises 15 residues. Written as DNA, the CDR3 is TGTGCCAGCAGCGTAGTTGACTACTCCACAGATACGCAGTATTTT. Amino acid sequence: CASSVVDYSTDTQYF.

V usage is TRBV7-2 and J usage is TRBJ2-1; 7 bases line up with TRBD1. The germline V gene has CDR1 SGHTA and CDR2 FQGNSA. There are 16 residues in the CDR3. V shed 5 bases and J 4 bases; nucleotides not matched to a gene: 11. CDR3 amino acids: CASSVGQSIGYNEQFF. CDR3 bases: TGTGCCAGCAGCGTGGGACAGTCCATCGGTTACAATGAGCAGTTCTTC.

The rearrangement uses TRBV4-1 and TRBJ2-1; 8 nucleotides match TRBD2. V was pared by 4 bases and J by 6 bases, with 8 bases of the junction left unmatched. This CDR3 has 15 amino acids. Per the germline V gene, CDR1 is MGHRA and CDR2 is YSYEKL. CDR3 in amino acids: CASSLGGAGFNEQFF. CDR3 in DNA: TGCGCCAGCAGCCTCGGGGGGGCCGGGTTCAATGAGCAGTTCTTC.

The J gene is TRBJ2-1, the V gene TRBV11-2; 7 bases are shared with TRBD2. This CDR3 is built from 17 residues. Unmatched junction bases numbered 10, after V lost 5 bases and J lost 0 bases. Germline assignment: CDR1 SGHAT and CDR2 FQNNGV. DNA for the CDR3: TGTGCCAGCAGCGCCAGTACGGGACTAAGCTCCTACAATGAGCAGTTCTTC. Protein product: CASSASTGLSSYNEQFF.

The chain joins TRBV5-4 to TRBJ2-7, with 13 nucleotides matching TRBD2. The CDR3 is made up of 18 amino acids. With 4 bases clipped from V and 3 bases from J, the junction kept 13 bases outside the gene matches. CDR1 SGHNT and CDR2 YYREEE come from the germline V gene (reference sequence). CDR3 in amino acids: CASSATSGGASTLYEQYF. For the CDR3, the DNA is TGTGCCAGCAGCGCCACTAGCGGGGGGGCCAGTACCCTCTACGAGCAGTACTTC.

This clone was observed a handful of times. This rearrangement joins TRBV7-9 to TRBJ1-2; weak D call: TRBD1 (5 bases). Germline loops: CDR1 SEHNR, CDR2 FQNEAQ (reference sequence). This CDR3 is built from 13 residues. With 2 bases removed from V and 7 bases from J, the gap between germline ends came to 11 bases. The CDR3 coding sequence is TGTGCCAGCAGCTTAATGGGGGAGGCTGGCTACACCTTC. This codes for CASSLMGEAGYTF.

The chain recombines TRBV18 with TRBJ1-1; the D is unclear. CDR1 and CDR2 (germline): KGHSH, LQKENI. V dropped 0 bases and J dropped 0 bases, with 5 bases sitting between them. This CDR3 has 14 amino acids. The CDR3 is CASSPPSLNTEAFF. CDR3 DNA sequence: TGTGCCAGCTCACCACCCAGTTTGAACACTGAAGCTTTCTTT.

The J gene is TRBJ1-1, the V gene TRBV5-4, with TRBD1 matching 9 bases. The CDR3 is 15 amino acids. J lost 6 bases, V lost 0 bases, and 6 bases had no gene match. The germline gives CDR1 SGHNT, CDR2 YYREEE (reference sequence). The CDR3 DNA sequence: TGTGCCAGCAGCTTGGTCGGGACAGGGAGCTCTGAAGCTTTCTTT. Amino acid sequence: CASSLVGTGSSEAFF.

The chain combines TRBV7-3 with TRBJ2-3; 12 nucleotides match TRBD2. CDR1 and CDR2 (germline): SGHTA, FQGTGA. This CDR3 has 16 amino acids. Losses at the gene ends were 4 bases for V and 2 bases for J; bases not matched to a gene: 4. For the CDR3, the DNA is TGTGCCAGCAGCTGGGCTAGCGGGGGGGCCACAGATACGCAGTATTTT. Amino acid sequence: CASSWASGGATDTQYF.

The CDR3 loop reads CASSPTSGTNTGELFF. The CDR3 DNA sequence: TGCGCCAGCAGCCCGACTAGCGGTACGAACACCGGGGAGCTGTTTTTT. The V call is TRBV5-1, the J call TRBJ2-2; 9 nucleotides agree with TRBD2. This CDR3 region has 16 residues. Germline lookup yields CDR1 SGHRS and CDR2 YFSETQ. V lost 4 bases and J lost 0; bases outside the gene matches: 4. The variable domain in full, with the rest retrieved from reference TRBV5-1 and TRBJ2-2, is KAGVTQTPRYLIKTRGQQVTLSCSPISGHRSVSWYQQTPGQGLQFLFEYFSETQRNKGNFPGRFSGRQFSNSRSEMNVSTLELGDSALYLCASSPTSGTNTGELFFGEGSRLTVL.

This clone was detected only a few times. The V and J genes are TRBV5-4 and TRBJ2-3; possible D gene TRBD2, 6 bases. V shed 5 bases and J shed 2 bases, with 15 bases lying between them. The CDR3 runs 15 residues. Germline-derived CDR1 and CDR2 are SGHNT and YYREEE (reference sequence). Written as DNA, the CDR3 is TGTGCCAGCAGTTCCGCGGGGAGAACCACAGATACGCAGTATTTT. Translation: CASSSAGRTTDTQYF. Variable domain in full (rest from reference TRBV5-4 and TRBJ2-3): ETGVTQSPTHLIKTRGQQVTLRCSSQSGHNTVSWYQQALGQGPQFIFQYYREEENGRGNFPPRFSGLQFPNYSSELNVNALELDDSALYLCASSSAGRTTDTQYFGPGTRLTVL.

This chain connects TRBV18 to TRBJ2-2, with TRBD2 identical over 8 bases. Losses at the gene ends were 2 bases for V and 6 bases for J; bases not matched to a gene: 8. CDR1 is KGHSH and CDR2 is LQKENI in the germline V gene. CDR3 length: 16 residues. CDR3 nucleotides: TGTGCCAGCTCACCAACCAGCGGGAGTCCCCCCGGGGAGCTGTTTTTT. Protein: CASSPTSGSPPGELFF.

V is TRBV11-1 and J is TRBJ2-5; possible D gene TRBD2, 6 bases. Trimming left V 4 bases short and J 7 bases short, with 16 bases between. This CDR3 comprises 14 residues. Germline loops: CDR1 SGHAT, CDR2 FQDESV (reference sequence). In DNA, the CDR3 is TGTGCCAGCAGCTCGAATAGCGGTCGGGGGACCCAGTACTTC. Its protein is CASSSNSGRGTQYF.

The sample holds a few counts of this clone. CDR3 nucleotides: TGTGCCAGCAGGCCGACGGGAGGAGCGCCATACTTC. It yields the protein CASRPTGGAPYF. This sequence joins TRBV7-9 and TRBJ2-7; 7 bases agree with TRBD2. CDR3 length equals 12 residues. The V gene end was trimmed by 6 bases and the J gene end by 13 bases; junction bases not matched to a gene: 12. The V gene's germline CDR1 is SEHNR and CDR2 FQNEAQ (reference sequence).

This clone showed up just a few times. The V gene is TRBV5-4, the J gene TRBJ1-2; D uncertain. The CDR3 totals 13 residues. Germline V lookup: CDR1 SGHNT, CDR2 YYREEE (reference sequence). The V end was cut by 0 bases, the J end by 3 bases, with 6 bases between. CDR3 region: CASSLGQDYGYTF. CDR3 DNA sequence: TGTGCCAGCAGCTTGGGCCAGGACTATGGCTACACCTTC.

The chain is built from TRBV3-1 (or the pseudogene TRBV3-2) and TRBJ1-3; the D gene is possibly TRBD1 (5 bases). V shed 0 bases and J shed 2 bases, with 11 bases lying between them. Germline loops: CDR1 LGHDT, CDR2 YNNKEL (reference sequence). This CDR3 is built from 16 residues. In DNA form, the CDR3 reads TGTGCCAGCAGCCAAGATCTCCCAGGGACTGGAAACACCATATATTTT. It encodes CASSQDLPGTGNTIYF.